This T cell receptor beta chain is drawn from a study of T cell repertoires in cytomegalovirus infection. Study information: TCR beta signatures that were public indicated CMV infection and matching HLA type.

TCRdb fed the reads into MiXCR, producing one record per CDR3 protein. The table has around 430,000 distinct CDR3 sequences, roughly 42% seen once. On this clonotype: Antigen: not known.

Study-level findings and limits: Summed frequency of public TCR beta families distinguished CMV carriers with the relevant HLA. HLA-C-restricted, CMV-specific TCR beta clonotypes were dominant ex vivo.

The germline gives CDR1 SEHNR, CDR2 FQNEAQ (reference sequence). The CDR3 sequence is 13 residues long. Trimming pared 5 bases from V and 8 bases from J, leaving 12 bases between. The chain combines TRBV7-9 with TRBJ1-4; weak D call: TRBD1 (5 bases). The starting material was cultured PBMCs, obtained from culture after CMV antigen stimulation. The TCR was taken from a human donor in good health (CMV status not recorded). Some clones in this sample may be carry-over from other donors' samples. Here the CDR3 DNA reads TGTGCCAGCAGCGACAGCTACGGGGAAAAACTGTTTTTT. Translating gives CASSDSYGEKLFF.